This TCR beta chain was profiled in a study of T cells in localized non-small cell lung cancer. Study-wide points: Elevated blood T cell density was associated with longer overall survival. In adjacent lung appeared a median about 57 of the top 100 tumor clones. Uninvolved adjacent lung, not tumor, had the highest T cell clonality. Heterogeneity within the tumor remains possible, as just one region underwent sequencing.

A note on this clone: The antigen is undetermined.

V was cut by 4 bases and J by 0 bases, with 12 bases left in between. The germline CDR1 and CDR2 sequences are SEHNR and FQNEAQ (reference sequence). The CDR3 is 16 residues long. TCRdb keeps only in-frame clones here, not all; method: immunoSEQ multiplex PCR. Found here are roughly 18,000 clones, under 85% of them singletons; the top ten hold approximately 24%. This chain joins TRBV7-9 and TRBJ1-4; D call uncertain. The source is a female donor of 60 years or more with stage I lung adenocarcinoma. The sample in question was peripheral blood, obtained before any cancer treatment. CDR3 bases: TGTGCCAGCAGCTCCCGAGGAAGTGCAACTAATGAAAAACTGTTTTTT. Protein product: CASSSRGSATNEKLFF.